This TCR beta chain originates from a study of identical twins. The study's findings and limits: Within monozygotic twins, out-of-frame TCR alpha sharing was underestimated by the models. Clonotypes of the beta chain that were abundant in cord blood carried fewer insertions (memory repertoires showed none).

Looked up from germline, CDR1 is SGHDT and CDR2 is YYEEEE. V was cut by 4 bases and J by 2 bases, with 18 bases left in between. This CDR3 contains 16 residues. TCRdb processed the 5' RACE reads anew with MiXCR; each CDR3 protein has one entry. The table has about 100,000 distinct CDR3 sequences, about 6.1% seen once. This clonotype was seen ten or more times. Its target is unknown. The origin of this receptor is a woman in her forties or fifties in good health. The J gene is TRBJ2-5, the V gene TRBV5-6; D not resolved. Sequences were obtained from memory T cells sorted from blood. The CDR3 bases are TGTGCCAGCAGCCCAGCTTGGCATGTGGGGCAAGAGACCCAGTACTTC. Amino acids: CASSPAWHVGQETQYF.